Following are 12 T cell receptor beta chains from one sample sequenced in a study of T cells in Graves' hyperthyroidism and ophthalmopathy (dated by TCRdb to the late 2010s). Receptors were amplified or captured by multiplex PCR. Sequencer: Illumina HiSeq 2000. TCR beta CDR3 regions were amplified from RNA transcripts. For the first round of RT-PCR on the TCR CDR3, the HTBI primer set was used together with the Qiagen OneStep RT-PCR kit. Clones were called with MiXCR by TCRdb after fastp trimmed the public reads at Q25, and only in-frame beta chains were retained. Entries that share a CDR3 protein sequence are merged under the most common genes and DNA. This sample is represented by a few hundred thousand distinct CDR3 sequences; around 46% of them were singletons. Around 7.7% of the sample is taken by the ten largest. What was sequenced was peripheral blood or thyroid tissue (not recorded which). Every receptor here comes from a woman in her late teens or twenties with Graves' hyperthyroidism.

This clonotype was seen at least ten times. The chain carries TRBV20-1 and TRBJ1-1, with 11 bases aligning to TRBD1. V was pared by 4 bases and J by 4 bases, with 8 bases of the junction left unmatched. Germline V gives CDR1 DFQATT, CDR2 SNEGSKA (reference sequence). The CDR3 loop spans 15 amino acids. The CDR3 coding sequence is TGCAGTGCTACCCGTTCGGGGACAGGGGGCACTGAAGCTTTCTTT. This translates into CSATRSGTGGTEAFF.

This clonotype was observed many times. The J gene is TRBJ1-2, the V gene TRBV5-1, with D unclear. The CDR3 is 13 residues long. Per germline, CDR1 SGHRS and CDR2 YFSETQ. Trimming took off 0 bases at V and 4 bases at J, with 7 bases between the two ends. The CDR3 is CASSLDMSYGYTF. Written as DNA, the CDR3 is TGCGCCAGCAGCTTGGACATGAGCTATGGCTACACCTTC.

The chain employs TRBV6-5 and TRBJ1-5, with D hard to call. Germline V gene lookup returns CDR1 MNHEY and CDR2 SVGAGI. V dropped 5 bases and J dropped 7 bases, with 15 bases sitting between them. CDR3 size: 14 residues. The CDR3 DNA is TGTGCCAGCAGTGAATTAGGAAGCCGACAGCCCCAGCATTTT. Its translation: CASSELGSRQPQHF.

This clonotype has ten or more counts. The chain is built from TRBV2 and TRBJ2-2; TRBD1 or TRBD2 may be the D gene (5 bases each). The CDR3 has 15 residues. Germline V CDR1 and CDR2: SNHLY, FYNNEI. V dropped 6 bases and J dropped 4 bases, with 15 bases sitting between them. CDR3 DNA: TGTGCCAGCAGAAATGAGGGGCTAAGCACCGGGGAGCTGTTTTTT. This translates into CASRNEGLSTGELFF.

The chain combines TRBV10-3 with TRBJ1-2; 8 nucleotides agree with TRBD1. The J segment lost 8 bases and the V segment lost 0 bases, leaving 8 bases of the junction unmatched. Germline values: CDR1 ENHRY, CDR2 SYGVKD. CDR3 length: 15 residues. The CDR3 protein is CAISESGTGGEGYTF. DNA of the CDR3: TGTGCCATCAGTGAGTCGGGTACAGGGGGAGAAGGCTACACCTTC.

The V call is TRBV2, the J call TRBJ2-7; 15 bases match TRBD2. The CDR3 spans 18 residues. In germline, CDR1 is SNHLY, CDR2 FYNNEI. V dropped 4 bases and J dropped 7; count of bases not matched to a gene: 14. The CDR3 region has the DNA TGTGCCAGCAGTGCCCCGAAGGGACTAGCGGGGGGCGGAGTTGAGCAGTACTTC. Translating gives CASSAPKGLAGGGVEQYF.

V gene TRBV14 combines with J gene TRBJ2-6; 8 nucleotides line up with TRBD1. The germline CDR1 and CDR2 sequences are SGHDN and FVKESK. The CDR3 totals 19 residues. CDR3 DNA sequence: TGTGCTAGAGACCGGTTTGACAGGGGCGTCTTGCGTGGGGCCAACGTCCTGACTTTC. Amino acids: CARDRFDRGVLRGANVLTF.

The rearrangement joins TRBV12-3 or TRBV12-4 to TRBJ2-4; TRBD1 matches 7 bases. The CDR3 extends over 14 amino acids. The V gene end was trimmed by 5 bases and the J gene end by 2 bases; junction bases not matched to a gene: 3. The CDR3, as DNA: TGTGCCAGCAGTCGGGACAGCACCAAAAACATTCAGTACTTC. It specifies CASSRDSTKNIQYF.

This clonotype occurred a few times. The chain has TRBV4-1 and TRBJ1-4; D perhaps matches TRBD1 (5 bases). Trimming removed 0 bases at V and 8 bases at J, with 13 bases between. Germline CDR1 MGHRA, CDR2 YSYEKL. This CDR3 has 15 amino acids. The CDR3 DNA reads TGCGCCAGCAGCCAAGAGGGCAGGGTGGGGGAAAAACTGTTTTTT. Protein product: CASSQEGRVGEKLFF.

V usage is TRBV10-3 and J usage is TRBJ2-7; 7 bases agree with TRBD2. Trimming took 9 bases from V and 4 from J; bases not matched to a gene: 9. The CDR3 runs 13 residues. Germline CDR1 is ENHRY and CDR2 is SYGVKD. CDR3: CAISRASGYEQYF. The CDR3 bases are TGTGCCATTAGTCGGGCTAGCGGTTACGAGCAGTACTTC.

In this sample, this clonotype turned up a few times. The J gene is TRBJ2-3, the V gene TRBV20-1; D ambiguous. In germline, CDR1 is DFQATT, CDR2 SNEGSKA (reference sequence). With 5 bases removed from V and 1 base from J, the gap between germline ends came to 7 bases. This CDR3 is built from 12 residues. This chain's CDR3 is CSALPGTDTQYF. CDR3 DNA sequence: TGCAGTGCTCTGCCAGGCACAGATACGCAGTATTTT.

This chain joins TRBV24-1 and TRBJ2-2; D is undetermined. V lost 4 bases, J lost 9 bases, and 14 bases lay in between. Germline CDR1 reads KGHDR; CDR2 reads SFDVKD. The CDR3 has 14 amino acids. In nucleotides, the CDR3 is TGTGCCACCAGTGAGGACCCTATGTCCAGGGAGCTGTTTTTT. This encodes CATSEDPMSRELFF.